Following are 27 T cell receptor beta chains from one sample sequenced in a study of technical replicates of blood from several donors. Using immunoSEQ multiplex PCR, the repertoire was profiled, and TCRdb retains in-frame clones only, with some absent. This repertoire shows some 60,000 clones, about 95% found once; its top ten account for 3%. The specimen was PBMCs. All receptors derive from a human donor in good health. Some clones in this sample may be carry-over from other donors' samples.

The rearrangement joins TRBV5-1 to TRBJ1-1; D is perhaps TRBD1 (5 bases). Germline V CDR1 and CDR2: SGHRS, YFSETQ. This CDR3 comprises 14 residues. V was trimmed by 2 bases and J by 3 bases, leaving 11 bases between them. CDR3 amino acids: CASSFEGRYTEAFF. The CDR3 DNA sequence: TGCGCCAGCAGCTTTGAGGGGAGGTACACTGAAGCTTTCTTT.

This chain's CDR3 is CATSRWDSYGEQYF. For the CDR3, the DNA is TGTGCCACCAGCAGGTGGGACAGTTACGGCGAGCAGTACTTC. The chain couples TRBV15 to TRBJ2-7; 7 bases line up with TRBD1. J was trimmed by 6 bases and V by 3 bases; bases with no gene match: 8. The CDR3 is made up of 14 amino acids. Germline values: CDR1 LNHNV, CDR2 YYDKDF (reference sequence).

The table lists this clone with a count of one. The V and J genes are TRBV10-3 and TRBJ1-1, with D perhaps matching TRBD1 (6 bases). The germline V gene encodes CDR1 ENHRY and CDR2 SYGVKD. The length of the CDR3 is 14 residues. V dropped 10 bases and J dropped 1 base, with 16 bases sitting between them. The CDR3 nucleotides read TGTGCCACATTACAGGGACCCGCGAACACTGAAGCTTTCTTT. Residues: CATLQGPANTEAFF.

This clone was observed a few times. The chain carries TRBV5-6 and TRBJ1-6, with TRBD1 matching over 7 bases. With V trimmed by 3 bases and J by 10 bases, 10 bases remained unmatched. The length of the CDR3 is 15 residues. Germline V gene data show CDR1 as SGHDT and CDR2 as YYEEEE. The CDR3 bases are TGTGCCAGCAGCTCGTACAGGGGTGGTAAATCACCCCTCCACTTT. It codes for CASSSYRGGKSPLHF. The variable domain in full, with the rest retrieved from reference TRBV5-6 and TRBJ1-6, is DAGVTQSPTHLIKTRGQQVTLRCSPKSGHDTVSWYQQALGQGPQFIFQYYEEEERQRGNFPDRFSGHQFPNYSSELNVNALLLGDSALYLCASSSYRGGKSPLHFGNGTRLTVT.

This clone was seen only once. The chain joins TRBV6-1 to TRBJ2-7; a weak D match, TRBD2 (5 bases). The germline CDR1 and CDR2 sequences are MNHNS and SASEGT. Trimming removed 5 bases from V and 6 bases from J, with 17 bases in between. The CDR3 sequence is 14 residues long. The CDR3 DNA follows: TGTGCCAGCAGTCAGCTTGGAGGCAGAGGCGAGCAGTACTTC. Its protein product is CASSQLGGRGEQYF.

CDR3 protein: CAISNRGLPTFHSEQFF. In DNA form, the CDR3 reads TGTGCCATCAGCAACAGGGGACTTCCAACTTTCCACAGTGAGCAGTTCTTC. The chain carries TRBV10-3 and TRBJ2-1; the D gene is possibly TRBD1 (7 bases). Germline lookup yields CDR1 ENHRY and CDR2 SYGVKD. The CDR3 consists of 17 residues. Trimming removed 6 bases at V and 9 bases at J, with 27 bases between.

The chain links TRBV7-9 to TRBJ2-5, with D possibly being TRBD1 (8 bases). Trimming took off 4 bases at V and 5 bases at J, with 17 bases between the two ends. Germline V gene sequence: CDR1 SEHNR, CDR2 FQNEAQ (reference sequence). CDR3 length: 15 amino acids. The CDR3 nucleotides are TGTGCCAGCAGCTCCCGACAGGGGAGGGGGGAGACCCAGTACTTC. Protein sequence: CASSSRQGRGETQYF.

CDR3 region: CASSDFSPGQRQETQYF. CDR3 nucleotide sequence: TGTGCCAGCAGTGATTTTAGTCCGGGACAGAGACAAGAGACCCAGTACTTC. V usage is TRBV2 and J usage is TRBJ2-5, with 7 bases that match TRBD1. Trimming removed 3 bases from V and 2 bases from J; junction bases left unmatched: 12. Germline assignment: CDR1 SNHLY and CDR2 FYNNEI. This CDR3 comprises 17 residues.

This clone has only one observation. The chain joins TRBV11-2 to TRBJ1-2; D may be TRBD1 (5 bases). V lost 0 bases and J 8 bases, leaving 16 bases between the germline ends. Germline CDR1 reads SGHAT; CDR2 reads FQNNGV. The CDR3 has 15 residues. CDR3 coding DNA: TGTGCCAGCAGCTTAGAGACAGTACGACCCCACGGCTACACCTTC. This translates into CASSLETVRPHGYTF.

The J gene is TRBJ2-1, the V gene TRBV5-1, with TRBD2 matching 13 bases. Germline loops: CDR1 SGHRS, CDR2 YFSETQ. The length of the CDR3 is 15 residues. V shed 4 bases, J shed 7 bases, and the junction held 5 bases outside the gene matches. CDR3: CASSLSGLAGNEQFF. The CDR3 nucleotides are TGCGCCAGCAGCCTCTCGGGACTAGCGGGAAATGAGCAGTTCTTC. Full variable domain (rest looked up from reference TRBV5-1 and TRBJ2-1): KAGVTQTPRYLIKTRGQQVTLSCSPISGHRSVSWYQQTPGQGLQFLFEYFSETQRNKGNFPGRFSGRQFSNSRSEMNVSTLELGDSALYLCASSLSGLAGNEQFFGPGTRLTVL.

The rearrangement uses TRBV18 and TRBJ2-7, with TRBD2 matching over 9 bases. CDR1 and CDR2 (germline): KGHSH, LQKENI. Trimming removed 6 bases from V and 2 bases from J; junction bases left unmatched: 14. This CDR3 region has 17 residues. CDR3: CASSPLLSGSGAYEQYF. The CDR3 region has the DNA TGTGCCAGCTCGCCCTTGCTTAGCGGGAGCGGGGCCTACGAGCAGTACTTC.

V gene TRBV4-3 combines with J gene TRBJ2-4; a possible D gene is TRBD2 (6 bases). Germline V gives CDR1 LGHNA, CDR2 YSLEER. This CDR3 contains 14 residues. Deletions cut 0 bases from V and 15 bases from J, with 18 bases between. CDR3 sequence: CASSQDLGAGRPYF. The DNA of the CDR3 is TGCGCCAGCAGCCAAGATTTAGGGGCGGGACGGCCGTACTTC.

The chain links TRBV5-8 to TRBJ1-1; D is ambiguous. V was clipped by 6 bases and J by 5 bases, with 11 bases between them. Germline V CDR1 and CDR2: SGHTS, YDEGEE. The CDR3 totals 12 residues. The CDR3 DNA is TGTGCCAGCACACACGGGAGGACTGAAGCTTTCTTT. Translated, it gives CASTHGRTEAFF. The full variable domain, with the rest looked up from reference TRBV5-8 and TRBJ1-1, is EAGVTQSPTHLIKTRGQQATLRCSPISGHTSVYWYQQALGLGLQFLLWYDEGEERNRGNFPPRFSGRQFPNYSSELNVNALELEDSALYLCASTHGRTEAFFGQGTRLTVV.

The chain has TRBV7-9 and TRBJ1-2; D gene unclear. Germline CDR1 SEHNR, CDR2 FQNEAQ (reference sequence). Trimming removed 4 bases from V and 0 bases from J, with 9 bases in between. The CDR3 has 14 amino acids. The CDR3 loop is CASSSGLANYGYTF. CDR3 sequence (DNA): TGTGCCAGCAGCTCAGGACTAGCTAACTATGGCTACACCTTC.

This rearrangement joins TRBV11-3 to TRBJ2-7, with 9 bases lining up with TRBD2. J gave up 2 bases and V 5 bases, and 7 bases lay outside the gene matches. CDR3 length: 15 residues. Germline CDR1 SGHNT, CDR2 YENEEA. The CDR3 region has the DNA TGTGCCAGCAGCCTCCTAGCGGGGCTAACCTACGAGCAGTACTTC. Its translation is CASSLLAGLTYEQYF.

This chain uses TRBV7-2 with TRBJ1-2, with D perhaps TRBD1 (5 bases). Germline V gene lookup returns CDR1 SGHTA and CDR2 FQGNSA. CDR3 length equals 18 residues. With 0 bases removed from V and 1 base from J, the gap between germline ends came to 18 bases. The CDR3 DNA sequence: TGTGCCAGCAGCTTAGCGCTAATATGGGGGGACCTTAACTATGGCTACACCTTC. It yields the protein CASSLALIWGDLNYGYTF.

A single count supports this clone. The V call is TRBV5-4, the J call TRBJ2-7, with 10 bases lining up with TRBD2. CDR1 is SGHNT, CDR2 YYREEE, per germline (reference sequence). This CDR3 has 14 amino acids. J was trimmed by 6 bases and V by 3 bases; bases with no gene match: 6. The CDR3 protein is CASSSSGSWSEQYF. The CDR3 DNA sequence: TGTGCCAGCAGCTCTAGCGGGAGTTGGAGCGAGCAGTACTTC. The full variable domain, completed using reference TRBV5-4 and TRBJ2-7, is ETGVTQSPTHLIKTRGQQVTLRCSSQSGHNTVSWYQQALGQGPQFIFQYYREEENGRGNFPPRFSGLQFPNYSSELNVNALELDDSALYLCASSSSGSWSEQYFGPGTRLTVT.

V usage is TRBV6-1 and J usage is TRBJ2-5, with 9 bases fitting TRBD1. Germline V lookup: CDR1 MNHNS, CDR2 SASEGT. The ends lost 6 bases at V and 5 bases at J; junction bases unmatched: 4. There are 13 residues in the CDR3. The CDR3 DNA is TGTGCCAGCAGCTTCACAGGGGGCGAGACCCAGTACTTC. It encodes CASSFTGGETQYF.

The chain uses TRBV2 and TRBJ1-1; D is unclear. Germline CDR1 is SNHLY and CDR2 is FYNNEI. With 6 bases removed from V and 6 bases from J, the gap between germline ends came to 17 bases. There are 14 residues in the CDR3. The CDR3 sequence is CASREAIGVAEAFF. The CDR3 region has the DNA TGTGCCAGCAGGGAGGCAATTGGGGTGGCTGAAGCTTTCTTT.

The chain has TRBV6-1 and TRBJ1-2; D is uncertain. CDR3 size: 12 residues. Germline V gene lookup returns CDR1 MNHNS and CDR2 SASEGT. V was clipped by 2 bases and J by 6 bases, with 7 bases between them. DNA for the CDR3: TGTGCCAGCAGTGAAAGTAGAAATGGCTACACCTTC. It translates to CASSESRNGYTF.

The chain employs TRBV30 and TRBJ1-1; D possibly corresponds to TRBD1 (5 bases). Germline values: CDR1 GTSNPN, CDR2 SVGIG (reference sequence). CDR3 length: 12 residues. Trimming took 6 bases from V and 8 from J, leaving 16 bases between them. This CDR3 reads CACKGLPGEAFF. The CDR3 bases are TGTGCCTGCAAGGGGCTACCAGGAGAAGCTTTCTTT. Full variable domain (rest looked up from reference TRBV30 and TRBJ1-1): SQTIHQWPATLVQPVGSPLSLECTVEGTSNPNLYWYRQAAGRGLQLLFYSVGIGQISSEVPQNLSASRPQDRQFILSSKKLLLSDSGFYLCACKGLPGEAFFGQGTRLTVV.

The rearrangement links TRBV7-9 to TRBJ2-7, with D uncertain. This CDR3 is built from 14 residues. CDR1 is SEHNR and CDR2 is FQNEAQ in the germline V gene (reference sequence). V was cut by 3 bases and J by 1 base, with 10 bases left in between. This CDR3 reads CASSLTTSSYEQYF. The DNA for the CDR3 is TGTGCCAGCAGCTTGACAACTTCTTCCTACGAGCAGTACTTC.

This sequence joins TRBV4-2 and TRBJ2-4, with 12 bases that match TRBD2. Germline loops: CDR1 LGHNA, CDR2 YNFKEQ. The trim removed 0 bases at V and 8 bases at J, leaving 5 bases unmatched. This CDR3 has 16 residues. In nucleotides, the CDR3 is TGTGCCAGCAGCCAAGATCGGGCTAGCGGGGGGGACATTCAGTACTTC. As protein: CASSQDRASGGDIQYF.

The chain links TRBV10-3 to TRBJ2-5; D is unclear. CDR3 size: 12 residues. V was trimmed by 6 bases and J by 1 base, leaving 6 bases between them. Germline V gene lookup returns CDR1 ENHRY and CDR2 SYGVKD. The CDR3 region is CAIRSSQETQYF. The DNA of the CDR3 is TGTGCCATCAGGTCCAGCCAAGAGACCCAGTACTTC.

The CDR3 spells CASSLEGDLPSDTQYF. DNA for the CDR3: TGTGCCAGCAGCTTAGAAGGGGACTTGCCCTCGGATACGCAGTATTTT. The V gene is TRBV7-9, the J gene TRBJ2-3; D perhaps matches TRBD2 (6 bases). The CDR3 is 16 residues long. The ends were cut back, 1 base at V and 6 bases at J, with 17 bases in the middle. From germline, CDR1 is SEHNR and CDR2 FQNEAQ (reference sequence).

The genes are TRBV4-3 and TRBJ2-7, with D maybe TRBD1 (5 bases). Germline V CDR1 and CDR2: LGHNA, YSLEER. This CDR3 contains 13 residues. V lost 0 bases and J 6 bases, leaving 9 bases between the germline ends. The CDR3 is CASSQDREREQYF. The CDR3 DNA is TGCGCCAGCAGCCAAGACAGGGAACGCGAGCAGTACTTC.

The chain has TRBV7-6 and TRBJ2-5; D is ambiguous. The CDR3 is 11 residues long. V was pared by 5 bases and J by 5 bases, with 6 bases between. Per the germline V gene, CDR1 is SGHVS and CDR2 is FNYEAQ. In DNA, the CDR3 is TGTGCCAGCAGCCCCCGGGAGACCCAGTACTTC. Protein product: CASSPRETQYF.